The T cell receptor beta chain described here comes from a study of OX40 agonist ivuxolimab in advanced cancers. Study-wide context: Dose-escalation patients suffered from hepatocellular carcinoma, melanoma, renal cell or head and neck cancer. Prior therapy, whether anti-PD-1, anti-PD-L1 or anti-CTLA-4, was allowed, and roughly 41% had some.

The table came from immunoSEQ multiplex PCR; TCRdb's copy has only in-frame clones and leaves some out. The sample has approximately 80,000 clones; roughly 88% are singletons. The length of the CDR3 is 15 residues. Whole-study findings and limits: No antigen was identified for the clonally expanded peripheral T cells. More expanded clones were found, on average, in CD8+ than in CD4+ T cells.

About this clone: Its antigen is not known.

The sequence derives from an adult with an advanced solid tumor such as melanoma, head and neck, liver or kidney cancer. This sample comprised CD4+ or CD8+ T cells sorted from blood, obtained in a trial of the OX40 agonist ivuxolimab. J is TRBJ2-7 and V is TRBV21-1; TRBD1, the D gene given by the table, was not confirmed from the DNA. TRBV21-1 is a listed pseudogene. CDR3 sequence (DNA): TGTGCCAGCAGCAATTCCCAGGGTAAGGGTTACGAGCAGTACTTC. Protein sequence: CASSNSQGKGYEQYF.